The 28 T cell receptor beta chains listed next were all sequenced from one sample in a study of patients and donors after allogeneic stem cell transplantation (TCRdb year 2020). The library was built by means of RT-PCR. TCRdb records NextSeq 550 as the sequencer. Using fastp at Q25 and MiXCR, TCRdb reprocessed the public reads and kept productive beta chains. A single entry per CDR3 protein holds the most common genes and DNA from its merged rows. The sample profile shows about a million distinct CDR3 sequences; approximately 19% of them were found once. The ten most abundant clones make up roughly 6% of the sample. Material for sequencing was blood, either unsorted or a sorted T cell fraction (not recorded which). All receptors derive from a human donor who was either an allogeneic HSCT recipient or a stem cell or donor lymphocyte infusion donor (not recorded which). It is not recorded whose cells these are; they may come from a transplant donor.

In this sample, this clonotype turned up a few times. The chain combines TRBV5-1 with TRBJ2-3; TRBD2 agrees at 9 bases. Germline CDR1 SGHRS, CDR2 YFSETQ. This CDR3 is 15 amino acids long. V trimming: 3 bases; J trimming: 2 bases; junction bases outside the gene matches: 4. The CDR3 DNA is TGCGCCAGCAGCTCAGCGGGAGGAGTCACAGATACGCAGTATTTT. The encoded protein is CASSSAGGVTDTQYF.

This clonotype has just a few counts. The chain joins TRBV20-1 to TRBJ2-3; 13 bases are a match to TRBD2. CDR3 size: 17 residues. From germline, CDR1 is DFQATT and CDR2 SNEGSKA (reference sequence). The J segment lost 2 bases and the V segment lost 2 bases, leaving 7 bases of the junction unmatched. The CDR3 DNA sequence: TGCAGTGCTAGATTCCCGGGACTAGCGGGGTTCACAGATACGCAGTATTTT. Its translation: CSARFPGLAGFTDTQYF.

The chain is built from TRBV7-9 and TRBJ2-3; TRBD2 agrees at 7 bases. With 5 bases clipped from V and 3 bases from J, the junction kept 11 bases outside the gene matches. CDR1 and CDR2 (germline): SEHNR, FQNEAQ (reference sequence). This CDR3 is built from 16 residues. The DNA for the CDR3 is TGTGCCAGCAGCCCAACCTGGCGGGAGCGGACAGATACGCAGTATTTT. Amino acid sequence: CASSPTWRERTDTQYF.

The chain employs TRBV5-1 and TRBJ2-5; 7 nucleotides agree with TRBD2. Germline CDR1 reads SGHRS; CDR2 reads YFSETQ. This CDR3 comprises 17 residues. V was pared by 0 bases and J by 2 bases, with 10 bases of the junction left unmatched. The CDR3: CASSLGPSGAPQETQYF. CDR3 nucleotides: TGCGCCAGCAGCTTGGGTCCTAGCGGAGCTCCTCAAGAGACCCAGTACTTC.

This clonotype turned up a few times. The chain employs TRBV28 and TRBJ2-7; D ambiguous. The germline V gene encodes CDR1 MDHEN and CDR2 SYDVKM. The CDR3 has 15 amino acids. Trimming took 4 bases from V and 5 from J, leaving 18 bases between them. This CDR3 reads CASSSIKFSRNEQYF. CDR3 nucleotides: TGTGCCAGCAGTTCAATCAAATTTTCGAGAAACGAGCAGTACTTC.

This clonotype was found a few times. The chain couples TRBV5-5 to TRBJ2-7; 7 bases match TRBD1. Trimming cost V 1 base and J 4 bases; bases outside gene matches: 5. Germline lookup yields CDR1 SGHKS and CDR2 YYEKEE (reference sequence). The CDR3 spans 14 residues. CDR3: CASSLMQGEYEQYF. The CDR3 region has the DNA TGTGCCAGCAGCTTGATGCAGGGGGAATACGAGCAGTACTTC.

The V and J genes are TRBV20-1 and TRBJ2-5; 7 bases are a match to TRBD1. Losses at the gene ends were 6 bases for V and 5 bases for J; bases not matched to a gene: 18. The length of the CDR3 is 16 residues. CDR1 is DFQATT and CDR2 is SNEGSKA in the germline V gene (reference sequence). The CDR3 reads CSAFIRSDRAVETQYF. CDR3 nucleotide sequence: TGCAGTGCCTTTATACGATCTGACAGGGCCGTGGAGACCCAGTACTTC.

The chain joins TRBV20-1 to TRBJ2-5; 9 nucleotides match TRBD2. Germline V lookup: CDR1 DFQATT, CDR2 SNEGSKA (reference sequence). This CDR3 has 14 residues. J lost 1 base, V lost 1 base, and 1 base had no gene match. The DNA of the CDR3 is TGCAGTGCTAGAGGGCGGGAGGGCCAAGAGACCCAGTACTTC. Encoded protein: CSARGREGQETQYF.

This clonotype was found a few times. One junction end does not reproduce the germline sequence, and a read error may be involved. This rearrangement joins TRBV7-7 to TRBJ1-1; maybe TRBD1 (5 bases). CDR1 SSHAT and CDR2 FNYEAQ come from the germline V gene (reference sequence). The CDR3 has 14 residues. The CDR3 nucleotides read TGTGCTAGCAGCTTGGGGCACAAGGAGTGTGAAGCTTTCTTT. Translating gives CASSLGHKECEAFF.

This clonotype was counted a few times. CDR3 in amino acids: CASSQGGTNQETQYF. The CDR3 nucleotides read TGTGCCAGCAGCCAAGGAGGCACAAACCAAGAGACCCAGTACTTC. The V call is TRBV3-1, the J call TRBJ2-5; D not certain. Germline V gene sequence: CDR1 LGHDT, CDR2 YNNKEL (reference sequence). CDR3 length: 15 residues. V lost 1 base to trimming and J lost 0 bases, with 9 bases between them.

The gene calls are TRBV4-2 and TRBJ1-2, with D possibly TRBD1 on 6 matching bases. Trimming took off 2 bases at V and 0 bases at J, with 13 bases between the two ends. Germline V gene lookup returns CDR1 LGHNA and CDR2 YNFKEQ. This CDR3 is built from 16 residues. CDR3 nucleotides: TGTGCCAGCAGCCAACAGCTACAGGGATCTAACTATGGCTACACCTTC. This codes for CASSQQLQGSNYGYTF.

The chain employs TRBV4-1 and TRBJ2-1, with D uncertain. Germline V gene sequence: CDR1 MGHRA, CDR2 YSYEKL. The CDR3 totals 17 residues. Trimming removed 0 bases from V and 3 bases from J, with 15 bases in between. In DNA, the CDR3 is TGCGCCAGCAGCCAAGATCAAGGCGGAGCTTACTACAATGAGCAGTTCTTC. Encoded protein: CASSQDQGGAYYNEQFF.

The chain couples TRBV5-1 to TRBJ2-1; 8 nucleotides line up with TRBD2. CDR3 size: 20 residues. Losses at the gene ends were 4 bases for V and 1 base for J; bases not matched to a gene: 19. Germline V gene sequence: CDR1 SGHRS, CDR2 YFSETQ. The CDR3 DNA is TGCGCCAGCAGCCCGAGAGGTGGTAGCGGGAAGTTTTTGTCCTACAATGAGCAGTTCTTC. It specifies CASSPRGGSGKFLSYNEQFF.

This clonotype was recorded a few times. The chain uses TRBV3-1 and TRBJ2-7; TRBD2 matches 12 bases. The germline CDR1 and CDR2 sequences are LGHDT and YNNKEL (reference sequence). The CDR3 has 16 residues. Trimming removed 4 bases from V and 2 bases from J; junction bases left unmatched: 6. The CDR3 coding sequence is TGTGCCAGCAGCCCTCCCCCTAGCGGGGGGGCCTACGAGCAGTACTTC. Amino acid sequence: CASSPPPSGGAYEQYF.

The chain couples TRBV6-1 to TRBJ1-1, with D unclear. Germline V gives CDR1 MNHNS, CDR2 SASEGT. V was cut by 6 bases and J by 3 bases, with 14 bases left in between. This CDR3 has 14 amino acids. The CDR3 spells CASRTAFWDTEAFF. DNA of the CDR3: TGTGCCAGCAGAACGGCGTTTTGGGACACTGAAGCTTTCTTT.

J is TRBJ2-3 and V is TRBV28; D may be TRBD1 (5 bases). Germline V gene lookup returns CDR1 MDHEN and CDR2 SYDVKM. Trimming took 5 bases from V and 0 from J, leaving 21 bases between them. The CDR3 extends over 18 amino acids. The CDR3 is CASSLGLWGPTSTDTQYF. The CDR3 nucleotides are TGTGCCAGCAGTCTGGGATTGTGGGGCCCTACTAGCACAGATACGCAGTATTTT. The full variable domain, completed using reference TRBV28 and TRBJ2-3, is DVKVTQSSRYLVKRTGEKVFLECVQDMDHENMFWYRQDPGLGLRLIYFSYDVKMKEKGDIPEGYSVSREKKERFSLILESASTNQTSMYLCASSLGLWGPTSTDTQYFGPGTRLTVL.

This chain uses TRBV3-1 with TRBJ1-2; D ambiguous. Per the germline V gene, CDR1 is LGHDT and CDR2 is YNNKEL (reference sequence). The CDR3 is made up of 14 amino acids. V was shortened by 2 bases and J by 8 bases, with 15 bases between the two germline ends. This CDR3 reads CASSQSAVSFGYTF. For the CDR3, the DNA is TGTGCCAGCAGCCAATCGGCAGTATCATTCGGCTACACCTTC.

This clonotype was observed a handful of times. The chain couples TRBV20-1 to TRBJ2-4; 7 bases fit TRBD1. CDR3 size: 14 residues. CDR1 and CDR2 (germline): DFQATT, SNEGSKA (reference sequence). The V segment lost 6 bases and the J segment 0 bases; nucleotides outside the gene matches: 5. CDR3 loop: CSAKNRGAKNIQYF. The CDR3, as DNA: TGCAGTGCGAAAAACAGGGGAGCCAAAAACATTCAGTACTTC.

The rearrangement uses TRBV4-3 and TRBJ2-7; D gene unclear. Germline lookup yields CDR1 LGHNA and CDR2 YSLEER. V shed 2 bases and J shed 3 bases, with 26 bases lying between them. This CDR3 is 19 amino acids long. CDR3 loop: CASSQSWEFRLSTSYEQYF. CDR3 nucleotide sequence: TGCGCCAGCAGCCAATCGTGGGAATTTCGTCTCTCTACGAGCTACGAGCAGTACTTC.

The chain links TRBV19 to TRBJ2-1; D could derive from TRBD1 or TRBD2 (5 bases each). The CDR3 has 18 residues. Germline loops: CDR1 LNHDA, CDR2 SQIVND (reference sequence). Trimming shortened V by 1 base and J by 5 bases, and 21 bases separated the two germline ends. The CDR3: CASSIGALGSDSDNEQFF. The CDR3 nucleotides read TGTGCCAGTAGTATAGGAGCACTAGGTTCCGACAGCGACAATGAGCAGTTCTTC.

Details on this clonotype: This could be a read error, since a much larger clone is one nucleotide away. The CDR3 DNA reads as TGTGCCAGCACCACGAAAGGGGAAAAACTGTCTTTT. Its protein is CASTTKGEKLSF. The V and J genes are TRBV12-3 or TRBV12-4 and TRBJ1-4; tentative D call: TRBD1 (5 bases). The CDR3 extends over 12 amino acids.

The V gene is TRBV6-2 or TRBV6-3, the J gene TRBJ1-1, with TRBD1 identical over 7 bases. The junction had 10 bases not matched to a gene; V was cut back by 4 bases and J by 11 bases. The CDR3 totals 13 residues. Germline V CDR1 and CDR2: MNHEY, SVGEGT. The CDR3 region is CASSFGDSAGAFF. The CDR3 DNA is TGTGCCAGCAGTTTCGGGGACAGCGCCGGGGCTTTCTTT.

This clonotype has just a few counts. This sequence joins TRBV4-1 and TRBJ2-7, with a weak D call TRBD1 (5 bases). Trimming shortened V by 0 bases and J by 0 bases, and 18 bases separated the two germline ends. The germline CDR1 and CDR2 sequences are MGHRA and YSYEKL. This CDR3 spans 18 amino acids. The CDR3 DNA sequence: TGCGCCAGCAGCCAAGATGTGGGAACAGGTCCGAGCTCCTACGAGCAGTACTTC. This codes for CASSQDVGTGPSSYEQYF.

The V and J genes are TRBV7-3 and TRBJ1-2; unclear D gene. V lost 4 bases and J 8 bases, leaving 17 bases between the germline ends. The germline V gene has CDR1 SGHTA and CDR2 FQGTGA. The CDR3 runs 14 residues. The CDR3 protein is CASSSSRTYEGYTF. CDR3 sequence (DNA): TGTGCCAGCAGCTCCTCCCGGACTTATGAGGGCTACACCTTC.

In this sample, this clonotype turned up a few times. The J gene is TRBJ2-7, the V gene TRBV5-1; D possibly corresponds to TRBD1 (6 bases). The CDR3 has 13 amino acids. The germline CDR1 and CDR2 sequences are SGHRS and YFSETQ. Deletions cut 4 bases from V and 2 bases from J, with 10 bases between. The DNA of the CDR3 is TGCGCCAGCAGCCCGGACAGTGCCTACGAGCAGTACTTC. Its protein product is CASSPDSAYEQYF.

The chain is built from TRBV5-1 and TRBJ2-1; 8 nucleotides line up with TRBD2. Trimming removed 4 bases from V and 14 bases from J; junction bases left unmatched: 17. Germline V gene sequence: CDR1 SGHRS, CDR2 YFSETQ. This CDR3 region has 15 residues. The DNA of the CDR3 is TGCGCCAGCAGCCCGACCGGGACCGGGGGGGGAAAAAAGTTCTTC. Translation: CASSPTGTGGGKKFF.

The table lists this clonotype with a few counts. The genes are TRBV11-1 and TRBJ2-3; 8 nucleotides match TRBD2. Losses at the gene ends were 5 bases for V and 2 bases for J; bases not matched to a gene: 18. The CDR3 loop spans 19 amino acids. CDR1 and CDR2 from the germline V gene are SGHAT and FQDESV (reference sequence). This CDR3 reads CASSGQGSFGSGNTDTQYF. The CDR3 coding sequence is TGTGCCAGCAGCGGACAAGGCTCCTTCGGTAGCGGGAACACAGATACGCAGTATTTT.

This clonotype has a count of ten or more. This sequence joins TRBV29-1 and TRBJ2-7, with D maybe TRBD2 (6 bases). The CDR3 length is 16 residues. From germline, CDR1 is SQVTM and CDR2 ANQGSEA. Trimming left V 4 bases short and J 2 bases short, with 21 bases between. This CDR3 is CSVGFTSGQWAYEQYF. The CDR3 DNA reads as TGCAGCGTTGGGTTTACGAGCGGGCAATGGGCCTACGAGCAGTACTTC.